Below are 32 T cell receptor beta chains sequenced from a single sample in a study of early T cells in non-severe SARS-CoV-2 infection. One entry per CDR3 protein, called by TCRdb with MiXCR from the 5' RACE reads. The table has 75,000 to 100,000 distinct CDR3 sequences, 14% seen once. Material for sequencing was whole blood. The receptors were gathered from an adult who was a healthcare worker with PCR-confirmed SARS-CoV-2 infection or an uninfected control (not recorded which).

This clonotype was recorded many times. The CDR3 loop reads CASSPRIAGGSSYEQYF. Written as DNA, the CDR3 is TGTGCCAGCAGCCCCAGGATAGCGGGAGGGAGCTCCTACGAGCAGTACTTC. This sequence joins TRBV3-1 and TRBJ2-7; the match to TRBD2 covers 11 bases. V shed 4 bases and J 0 bases; nucleotides not matched to a gene: 8. CDR3 size: 17 residues. CDR1 is LGHDT and CDR2 is YNNKEL in the germline V gene (reference sequence).

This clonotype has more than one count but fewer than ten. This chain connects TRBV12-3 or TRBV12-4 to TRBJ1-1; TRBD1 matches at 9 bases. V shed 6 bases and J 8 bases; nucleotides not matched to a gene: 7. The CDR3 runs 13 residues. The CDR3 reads CASSDRGITEAFF. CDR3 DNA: TGTGCCAGCAGCGACAGGGGGATCACAGAAGCTTTCTTT.

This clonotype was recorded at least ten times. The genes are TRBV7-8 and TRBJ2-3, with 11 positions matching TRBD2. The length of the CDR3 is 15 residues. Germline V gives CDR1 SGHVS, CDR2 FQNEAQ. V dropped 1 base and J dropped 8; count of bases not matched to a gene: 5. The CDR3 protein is CASSLGRLAGSTQYF. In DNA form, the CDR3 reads TGTGCCAGCAGCTTAGGCCGACTAGCGGGATCTACGCAGTATTTT. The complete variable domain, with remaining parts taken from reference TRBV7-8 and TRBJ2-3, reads GAGVSQSPRYKVAKRGQDVALRCDPISGHVSLFWYQQALGQGPEFLTYFQNEAQLDKSGLPSDRFFAERPEGSVSTLKIQRTQQEDSAVYLCASSLGRLAGSTQYFGPGTRLTVL.

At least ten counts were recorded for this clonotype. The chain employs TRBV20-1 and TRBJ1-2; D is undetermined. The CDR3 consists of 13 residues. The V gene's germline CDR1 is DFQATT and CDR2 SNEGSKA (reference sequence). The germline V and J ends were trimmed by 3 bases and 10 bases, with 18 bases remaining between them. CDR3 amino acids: CSASTGPKGDYTF. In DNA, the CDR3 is TGCAGTGCTAGTACGGGCCCCAAAGGTGACTACACCTTC.

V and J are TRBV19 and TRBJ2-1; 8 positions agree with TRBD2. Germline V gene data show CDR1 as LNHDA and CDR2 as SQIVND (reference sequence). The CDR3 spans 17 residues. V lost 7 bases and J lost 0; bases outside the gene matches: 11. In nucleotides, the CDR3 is TGTGCCAGTAAAGAGCTAGCGGGCTCCAGCTCCTACAATGAGCAGTTCTTC. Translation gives CASKELAGSSSYNEQFF.

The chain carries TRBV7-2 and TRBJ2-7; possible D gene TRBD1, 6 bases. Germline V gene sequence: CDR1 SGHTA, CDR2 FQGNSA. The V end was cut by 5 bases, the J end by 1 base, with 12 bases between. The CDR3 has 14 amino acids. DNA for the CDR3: TGTGCCAGCAGCCTGCCGGGACAATCCTACGAGCAGTACTTC. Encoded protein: CASSLPGQSYEQYF.

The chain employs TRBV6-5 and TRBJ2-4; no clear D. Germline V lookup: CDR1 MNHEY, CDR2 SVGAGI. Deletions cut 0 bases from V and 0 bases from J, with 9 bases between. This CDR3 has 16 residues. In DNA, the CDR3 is TGTGCCAGCAGTTACTCGTACAGCCAAGCCAAAAACATTCAGTACTTC. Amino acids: CASSYSYSQAKNIQYF.

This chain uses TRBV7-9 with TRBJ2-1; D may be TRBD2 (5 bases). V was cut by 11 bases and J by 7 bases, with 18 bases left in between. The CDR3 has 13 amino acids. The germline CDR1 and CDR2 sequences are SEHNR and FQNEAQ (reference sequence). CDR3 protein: CASGIALMNEQFF. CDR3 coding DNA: TGTGCCTCCGGGATAGCGCTAATGAATGAGCAGTTCTTC.

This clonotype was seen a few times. DNA of the CDR3: TGCGCCAGCAGCTTCCCCCCGCAGGGAAGCTCCTACAATGAGCAGTTCTTC. Translating it yields CASSFPPQGSSYNEQFF. V is TRBV5-1 and J is TRBJ2-1, with D possibly matching TRBD1 (5 bases). Per the germline V gene, CDR1 is SGHRS and CDR2 is YFSETQ. The CDR3 is 17 amino acids. Trimming removed 2 bases from V and 0 bases from J, with 15 bases in between.

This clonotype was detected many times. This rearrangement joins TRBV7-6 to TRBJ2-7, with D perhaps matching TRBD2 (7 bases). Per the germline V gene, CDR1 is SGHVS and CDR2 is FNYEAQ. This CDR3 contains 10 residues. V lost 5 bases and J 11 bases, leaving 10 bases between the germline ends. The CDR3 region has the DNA TGTGCCAGCAGCGGGAGGGGGAAGTACTTC. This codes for CASSGRGKYF.

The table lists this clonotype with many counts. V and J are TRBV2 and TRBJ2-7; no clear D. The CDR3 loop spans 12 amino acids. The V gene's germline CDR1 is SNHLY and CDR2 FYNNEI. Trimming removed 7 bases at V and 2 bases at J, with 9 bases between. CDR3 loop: CASKDPAYEQYF. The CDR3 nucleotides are TGTGCCAGCAAGGACCCCGCCTACGAGCAGTACTTC.

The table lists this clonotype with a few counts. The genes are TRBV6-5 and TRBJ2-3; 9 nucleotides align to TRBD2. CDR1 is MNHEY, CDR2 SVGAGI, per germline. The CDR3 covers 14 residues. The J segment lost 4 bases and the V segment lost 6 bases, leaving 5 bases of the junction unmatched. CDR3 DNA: TGTGCCAGCAGACCGGGACTAGCATCAGATACGCAGTATTTT. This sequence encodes CASRPGLASDTQYF.

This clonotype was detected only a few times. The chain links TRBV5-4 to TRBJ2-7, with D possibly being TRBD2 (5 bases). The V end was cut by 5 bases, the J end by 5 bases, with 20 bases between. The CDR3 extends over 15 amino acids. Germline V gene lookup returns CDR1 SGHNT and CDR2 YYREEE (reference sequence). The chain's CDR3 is CASRTASGVRNEQYF. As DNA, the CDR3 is TGTGCCAGCAGAACCGCTTCCGGGGTTCGTAACGAGCAGTACTTC.

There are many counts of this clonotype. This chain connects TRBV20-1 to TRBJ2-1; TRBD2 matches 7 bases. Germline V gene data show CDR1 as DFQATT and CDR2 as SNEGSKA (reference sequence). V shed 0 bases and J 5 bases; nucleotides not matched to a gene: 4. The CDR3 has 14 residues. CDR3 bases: TGCAGTGCTAGAGATTACGCGGGAGACAATGAGCAGTTCTTC. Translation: CSARDYAGDNEQFF.

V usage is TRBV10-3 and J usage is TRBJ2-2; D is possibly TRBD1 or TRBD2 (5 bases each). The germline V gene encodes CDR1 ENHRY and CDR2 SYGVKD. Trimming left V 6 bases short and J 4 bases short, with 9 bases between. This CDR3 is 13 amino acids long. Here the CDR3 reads CAISQGVTGELFF. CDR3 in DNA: TGTGCCATCAGCCAGGGAGTCACCGGGGAGCTGTTTTTT.

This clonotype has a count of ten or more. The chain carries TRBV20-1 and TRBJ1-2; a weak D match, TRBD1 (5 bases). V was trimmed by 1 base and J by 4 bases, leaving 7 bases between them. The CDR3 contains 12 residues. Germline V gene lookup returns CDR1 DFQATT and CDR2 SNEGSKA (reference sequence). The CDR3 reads CSARGGGYGYTF. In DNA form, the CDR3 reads TGCAGTGCTAGAGGGGGCGGCTATGGCTACACCTTC.

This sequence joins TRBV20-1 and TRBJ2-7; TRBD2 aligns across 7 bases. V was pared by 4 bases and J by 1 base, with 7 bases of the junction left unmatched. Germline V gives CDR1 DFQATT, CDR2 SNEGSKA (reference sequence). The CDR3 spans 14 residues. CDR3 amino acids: CSAKKGGRSYEQYF. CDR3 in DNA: TGCAGTGCTAAGAAAGGCGGGAGATCCTACGAGCAGTACTTC.

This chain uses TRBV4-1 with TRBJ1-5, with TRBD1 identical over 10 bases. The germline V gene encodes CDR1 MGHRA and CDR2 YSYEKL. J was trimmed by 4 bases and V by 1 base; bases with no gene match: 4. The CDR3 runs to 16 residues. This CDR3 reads CASSQGPGQGNQPQHF. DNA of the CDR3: TGCGCCAGCAGCCAAGGACCGGGACAGGGGAATCAGCCCCAGCATTTT.

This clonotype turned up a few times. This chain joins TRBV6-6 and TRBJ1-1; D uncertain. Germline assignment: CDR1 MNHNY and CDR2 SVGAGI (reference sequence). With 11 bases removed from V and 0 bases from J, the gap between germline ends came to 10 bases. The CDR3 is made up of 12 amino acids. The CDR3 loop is CAVQEMNTEAFF. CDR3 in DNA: TGTGCCGTCCAAGAGATGAACACTGAAGCTTTCTTT.

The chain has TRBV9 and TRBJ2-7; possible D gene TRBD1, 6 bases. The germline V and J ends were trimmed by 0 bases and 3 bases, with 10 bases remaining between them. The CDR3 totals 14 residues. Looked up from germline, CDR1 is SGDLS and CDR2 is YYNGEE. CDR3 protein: CASSVGGTNYEQYF. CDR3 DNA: TGTGCCAGCAGCGTAGGGGGGACAAACTACGAGCAGTACTTC.

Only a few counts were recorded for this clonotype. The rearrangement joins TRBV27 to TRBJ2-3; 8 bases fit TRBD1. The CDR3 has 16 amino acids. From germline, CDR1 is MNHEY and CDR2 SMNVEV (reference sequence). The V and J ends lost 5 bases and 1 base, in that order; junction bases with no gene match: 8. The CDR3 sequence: CASSPRQGSGTDTQYF. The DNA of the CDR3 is TGTGCCAGCAGTCCGAGACAGGGGTCGGGCACAGATACGCAGTATTTT.

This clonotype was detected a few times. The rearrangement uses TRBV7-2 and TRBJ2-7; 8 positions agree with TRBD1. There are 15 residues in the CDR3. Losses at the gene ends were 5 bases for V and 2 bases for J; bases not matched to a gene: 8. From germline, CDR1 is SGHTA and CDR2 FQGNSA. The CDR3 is CASSPGTGRTYEQYF. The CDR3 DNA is TGTGCCAGCAGCCCTGGGACAGGACGAACCTACGAGCAGTACTTC.

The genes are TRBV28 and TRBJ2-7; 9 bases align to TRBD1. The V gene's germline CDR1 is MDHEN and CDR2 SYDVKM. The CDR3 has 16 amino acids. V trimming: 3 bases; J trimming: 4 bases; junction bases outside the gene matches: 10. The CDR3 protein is CASSLIGQGIEYEQYF. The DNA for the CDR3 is TGTGCCAGCAGTTTGATTGGACAGGGGATTGAGTACGAGCAGTACTTC.

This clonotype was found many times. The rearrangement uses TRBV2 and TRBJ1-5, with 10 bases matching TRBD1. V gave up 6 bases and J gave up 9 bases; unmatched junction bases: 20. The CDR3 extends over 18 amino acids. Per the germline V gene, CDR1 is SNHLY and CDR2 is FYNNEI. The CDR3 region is CASSRDRGLVLGKSPQHF. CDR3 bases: TGTGCCAGCAGCCGGGACAGGGGTTTGGTCCTGGGGAAGTCGCCCCAGCATTTT.

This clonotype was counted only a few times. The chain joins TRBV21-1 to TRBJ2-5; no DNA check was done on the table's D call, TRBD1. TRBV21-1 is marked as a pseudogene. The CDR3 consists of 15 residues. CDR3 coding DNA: TGTGCCAGCAGCCCCCCCCGGGATCCCGAAGAGACCCAGTACTTC. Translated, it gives CASSPPRDPEETQYF.

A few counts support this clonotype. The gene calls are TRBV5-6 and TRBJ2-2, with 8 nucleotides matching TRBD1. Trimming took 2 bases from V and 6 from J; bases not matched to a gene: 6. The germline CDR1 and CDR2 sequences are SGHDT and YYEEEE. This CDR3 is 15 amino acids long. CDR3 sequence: CASSFPTGDPGELFF. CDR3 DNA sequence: TGTGCCAGCAGCTTCCCGACAGGGGACCCCGGGGAGCTGTTTTTT.

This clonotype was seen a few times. CDR3 bases: TGTGCCAGCAGCACACATATGGACAGGGCAACGGGCTACACCTTC. Its translation: CASSTHMDRATGYTF. V usage is TRBV11-2 and J usage is TRBJ1-2; 8 bases are shared with TRBD1. V gave up 5 bases and J gave up 8 bases; unmatched junction bases: 13. In germline, CDR1 is SGHAT, CDR2 FQNNGV. The CDR3 covers 15 residues.

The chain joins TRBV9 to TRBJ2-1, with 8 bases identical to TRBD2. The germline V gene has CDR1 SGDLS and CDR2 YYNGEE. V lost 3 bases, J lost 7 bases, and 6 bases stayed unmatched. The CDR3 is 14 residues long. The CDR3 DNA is TGTGCCAGCAGCGCCGGGACTAGTTTAAATGAGCAGTTCTTC. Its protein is CASSAGTSLNEQFF.

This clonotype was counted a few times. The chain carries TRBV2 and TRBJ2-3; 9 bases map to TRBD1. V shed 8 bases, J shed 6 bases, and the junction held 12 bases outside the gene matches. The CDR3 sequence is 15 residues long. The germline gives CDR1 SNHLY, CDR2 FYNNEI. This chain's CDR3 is CASQEGTGGFDTQYF. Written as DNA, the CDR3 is TGTGCCAGCCAAGAAGGTACAGGGGGCTTTGATACGCAGTATTTT.

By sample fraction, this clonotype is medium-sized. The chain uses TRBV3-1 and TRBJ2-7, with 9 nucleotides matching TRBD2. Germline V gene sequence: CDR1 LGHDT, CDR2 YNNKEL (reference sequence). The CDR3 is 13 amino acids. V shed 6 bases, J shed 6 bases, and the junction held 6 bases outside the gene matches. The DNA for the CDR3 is TGTGCCAGCAGTTTAGCGGGAGTACCCGAGCAGTACTTC. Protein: CASSLAGVPEQYF.

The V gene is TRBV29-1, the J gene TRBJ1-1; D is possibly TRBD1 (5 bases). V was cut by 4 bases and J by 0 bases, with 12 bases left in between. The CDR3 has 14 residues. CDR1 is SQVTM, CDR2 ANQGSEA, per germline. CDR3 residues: CSVAAGHLNTEAFF. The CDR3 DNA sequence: TGCAGCGTTGCGGCTGGACATCTGAACACTGAAGCTTTCTTT.

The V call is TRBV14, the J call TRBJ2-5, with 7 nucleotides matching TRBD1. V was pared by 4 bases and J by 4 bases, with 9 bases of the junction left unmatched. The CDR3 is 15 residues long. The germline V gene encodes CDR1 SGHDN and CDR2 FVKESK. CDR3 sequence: CASSRNRGRRETQYF. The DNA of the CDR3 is TGTGCCAGCAGCCGTAACAGGGGTAGGAGAGAGACCCAGTACTTC.